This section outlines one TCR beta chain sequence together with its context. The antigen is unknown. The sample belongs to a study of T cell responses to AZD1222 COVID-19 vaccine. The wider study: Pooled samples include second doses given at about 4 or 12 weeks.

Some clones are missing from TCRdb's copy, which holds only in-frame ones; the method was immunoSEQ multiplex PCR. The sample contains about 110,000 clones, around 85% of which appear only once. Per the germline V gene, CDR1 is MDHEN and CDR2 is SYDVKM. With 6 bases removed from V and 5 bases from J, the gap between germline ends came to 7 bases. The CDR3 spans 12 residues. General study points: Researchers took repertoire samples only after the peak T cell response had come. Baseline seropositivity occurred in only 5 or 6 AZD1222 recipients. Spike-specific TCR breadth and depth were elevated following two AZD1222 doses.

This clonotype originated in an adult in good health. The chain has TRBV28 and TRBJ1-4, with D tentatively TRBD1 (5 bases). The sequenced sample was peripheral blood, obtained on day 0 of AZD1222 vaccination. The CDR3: CASSGGNEKLFF. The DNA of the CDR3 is TGTGCCAGCAGCGGGGGAAATGAAAAACTGTTTTTT.